Each of the 25 T cell receptor beta chains below was sequenced from the same sample in a study of T cells in localized non-small cell lung cancer. The data were produced by immunoSEQ multiplex PCR, yet TCRdb's version contains in-frame clones alone and is incomplete. This sample yields tens of thousands of clones, of which approximately 80% are seen a single time; 17% belongs to the top ten. The specimen was peripheral blood, collected before any cancer treatment. These receptors were taken from a male donor older than 55 with stage III squamous cell lung carcinoma.

This clone has only one observation. The rearrangement joins TRBV18 to TRBJ2-2, with 10 nucleotides matching TRBD1. CDR3 length equals 16 residues. Germline assignment: CDR1 KGHSH and CDR2 LQKENI. Trimming at V came to 3 bases and at J to 6 bases, leaving 7 bases not matched to a gene. For the CDR3, the DNA is TGTGCCAGCTCACCGATGACAGGGGGCAACGCCGGGGAGCTGTTTTTT. Translating gives CASSPMTGGNAGELFF.

The J gene is TRBJ1-3, the V gene TRBV15, with D possibly TRBD1 on 5 matching bases. Between the trimmed V and J ends, which lost 11 bases and 3 bases, there was a span of 17 bases. The CDR3 covers 14 residues. CDR1 LNHNV and CDR2 YYDKDF come from the germline V gene (reference sequence). CDR3 DNA: TGTGCCGTCCAGGGCAGGGCCAGTGGAAACACCATATATTTT. This translates into CAVQGRASGNTIYF.

This clone was observed a single time. The rearrangement links TRBV7-9 to TRBJ2-6, with 12 nucleotides matching TRBD2. The V gene end was trimmed by 3 bases and the J gene end by 0 bases; junction bases not matched to a gene: 0. This CDR3 has 17 residues. CDR1 and CDR2 from the germline V gene are SEHNR and FQNEAQ (reference sequence). The CDR3 loop is CASSLGLAGSGANVLTF. The CDR3 DNA follows: TGTGCCAGCAGCTTGGGACTAGCGGGCTCTGGGGCCAACGTCCTGACTTTC.

The V call is TRBV6-1, the J call TRBJ1-2; TRBD1 is a possible D gene (5 bases). The germline V gene has CDR1 MNHNS and CDR2 SASEGT. V was pared by 1 base and J by 8 bases, with 17 bases between. The CDR3 extends over 15 amino acids. The CDR3 DNA reads TGTGCCAGCAGTGAAGTTAATGGGGACCCTAGGGGCTACACCTTC. Its translation: CASSEVNGDPRGYTF.

This sequence joins TRBV18 and TRBJ2-3; D possibly matches TRBD1 or TRBD2 (6 bases each). Trimming took off 2 bases at V and 2 bases at J, with 8 bases between the two ends. The CDR3 is 14 residues long. Germline V gene data show CDR1 as KGHSH and CDR2 as LQKENI. CDR3 coding DNA: TGTGCCAGCTCACCAGGGGGGCCCACAGATACGCAGTATTTT. Translating it yields CASSPGGPTDTQYF.

The V gene is TRBV7-8, the J gene TRBJ1-4; D is possibly TRBD1 (5 bases). Trimming left V 5 bases short and J 5 bases short, with 12 bases between. CDR1 SGHVS and CDR2 FQNEAQ come from the germline V gene. This CDR3 contains 14 residues. This chain's CDR3 is CASSLRDLNEKLFF. The CDR3 DNA follows: TGTGCCAGCAGCCTCCGGGACCTCAATGAAAAACTGTTTTTT.

The V and J genes are TRBV2 and TRBJ1-6, with 9 bases aligning to TRBD1. Per the germline V gene, CDR1 is SNHLY and CDR2 is FYNNEI. V dropped 7 bases and J dropped 18; count of bases not matched to a gene: 10. The CDR3 spans 12 residues. DNA of the CDR3: TGTGCCAGCAAGGACAGGGGTCCGAACGGCCACTTT. Encoded protein: CASKDRGPNGHF.

The chain uses TRBV6-1 and TRBJ2-1; D remains ambiguous. Looked up from germline, CDR1 is MNHNS and CDR2 is SASEGT. The CDR3 sequence is 15 residues long. V lost 1 base to trimming and J lost 3 bases, with 10 bases between them. The CDR3 loop is CASSEGRLFYNEQFF. In DNA, the CDR3 is TGTGCCAGCAGTGAAGGACGCCTATTCTACAATGAGCAGTTCTTC.

The chain recombines TRBV25-1 with TRBJ2-5, with D perhaps assigned TRBD1 or TRBD2 (5 bases each). With 6 bases removed from V and 2 bases from J, the gap between germline ends came to 10 bases. This CDR3 contains 13 residues. CDR1 and CDR2 from the germline V gene are MGHDK and SYGVNS. Here the CDR3 reads CASRGTLQETQYF. DNA for the CDR3: TGTGCCAGCAGAGGGACCCTTCAAGAGACCCAGTACTTC.

The CDR3 reads CASSAHRGYEQYF. CDR3 coding DNA: TGTGCCAGCAGTGCCCACAGGGGCTACGAGCAGTACTTC. The rearrangement uses TRBV6-1 and TRBJ2-7, with 7 bases fitting TRBD1. V lost 4 bases to trimming and J lost 3 bases; unmatched junction nucleotides: 3. There are 13 residues in the CDR3. The germline V gene encodes CDR1 MNHNS and CDR2 SASEGT.

This clone was counted a single time. No conserved phenylalanine or tryptophan is present at the end of the CDR3, so a read error is the likely explanation. The chain combines TRBV2 with TRBJ1-2; D perhaps matches TRBD1 (5 bases). Germline V CDR1 and CDR2: SNHLY, FYNNEI. Trimming pared 7 bases from V and 6 bases from J, leaving 9 bases between. The CDR3 spans 11 residues. CDR3 loop: CASNARDGYTL. The CDR3 region has the DNA TGTGCCAGCAACGCCAGGGATGGCTACACCCTC.

V and J are TRBV29-1 and TRBJ2-1, with D unresolved. The CDR3 length is 13 residues. The germline V gene has CDR1 SQVTM and CDR2 ANQGSEA. Trimming cost V 6 bases and J 2 bases, with 11 bases left between them. The CDR3 sequence: CSVNRAAYNEQFF. As DNA, the CDR3 is TGCAGCGTCAACCGGGCCGCCTACAATGAGCAGTTCTTC.

This chain connects TRBV7-2 to TRBJ2-7; D unresolved. Trimming stripped 2 bases from V and 9 bases from J, with 11 bases between. Per germline, CDR1 SGHTA and CDR2 FQGNSA. The CDR3 length is 12 residues. The CDR3 loop is CASSLSGVAQYF. The CDR3, as DNA: TGTGCCAGCAGCTTATCCGGAGTGGCGCAGTACTTC.

This chain joins TRBV19 and TRBJ2-4, with 8 bases identical to TRBD1. This CDR3 spans 15 amino acids. V shed 6 bases and J 2 bases; nucleotides not matched to a gene: 6. CDR1 is LNHDA, CDR2 SQIVND, per germline (reference sequence). In DNA, the CDR3 is TGTGCCAGTAGCAGGACAGGGCCAACCAAAAACATTCAGTACTTC. The encoded protein is CASSRTGPTKNIQYF. Combining the CDR3 with reference TRBV19 and TRBJ2-4 gives the whole variable domain DGGITQSPKYLFRKEGQNVTLSCEQNLNHDAMYWYRQDPGQGLRLIYYSQIVNDFQKGDIAEGYSVSREKKESFPLTVTSAQKNPTAFYLCASSRTGPTKNIQYFGAGTRLSVL.

The chain couples TRBV6-5 to TRBJ2-7; 12 bases fit TRBD1. CDR3 length: 16 amino acids. J was trimmed by 2 bases and V by 4 bases; bases with no gene match: 6. CDR1 and CDR2 (germline): MNHEY, SVGAGI. CDR3 nucleotide sequence: TGTGCCAGCAGTTCCTCCGGGACAGGGGGCACCTACGAGCAGTACTTC. Encoded protein: CASSSSGTGGTYEQYF.

Written as DNA, the CDR3 is TGTGCCACCAGCAGAGAACAGCGAAATCAGCCCCAGCATTTT. It encodes CATSREQRNQPQHF. The chain has TRBV15 and TRBJ1-5; D not resolved. Germline lookup yields CDR1 LNHNV and CDR2 YYDKDF (reference sequence). Trimming removed 0 bases from V and 4 bases from J, with 7 bases in between. This CDR3 spans 14 amino acids.

There are a few counts of this clone. The rearrangement links TRBV7-2 to TRBJ2-6; unclear D gene. Looked up from germline, CDR1 is SGHTA and CDR2 is FQGNSA. V shed 1 base and J shed 11 bases, with 15 bases lying between them. The length of the CDR3 is 15 residues. CDR3 sequence: CASSLGPQRLDVLTF. The CDR3, as DNA: TGTGCCAGCAGCTTAGGGCCTCAAAGGTTGGACGTCCTGACTTTC.

In regard to this clone: A far larger clone differs by one base, so this is likely a read error. V is TRBV4-2 and J is TRBJ2-1, with TRBD2 matching over 11 bases. With 3 bases clipped from V and 3 bases from J, the junction kept 4 bases outside the gene matches. The CDR3 loop spans 16 amino acids. Per the germline V gene, CDR1 is LGHNA and CDR2 is YNFKEQ. In nucleotides, the CDR3 is TGTGCCAGCAGCCAGGCTAGCGGGAGGAACTACAATGAGCAGTTCTTC. It translates to CASSQASGRNYNEQFF.

The chain recombines TRBV27 with TRBJ2-1; D not resolved. The CDR3 length is 13 residues. V lost 4 bases to trimming and J lost 4 bases, with 8 bases between them. Germline lookup yields CDR1 MNHEY and CDR2 SMNVEV (reference sequence). Here the CDR3 reads CASSSHGYNEQFF. CDR3 DNA: TGTGCCAGCAGTTCGCACGGATACAATGAGCAGTTCTTC.

The chain couples TRBV6-1 to TRBJ2-7, with D unclear. V lost 4 bases, J lost 5 bases, and 6 bases lay in between. The germline gives CDR1 MNHNS, CDR2 SASEGT. This CDR3 contains 11 residues. This chain's CDR3 is CASSAVHEQYF. CDR3 DNA: TGTGCCAGCAGTGCGGTACACGAGCAGTACTTC.

The chain employs TRBV5-6 and TRBJ1-3; D gene ambiguous. The CDR3 runs 14 residues. The germline gives CDR1 SGHDT, CDR2 YYEEEE. V lost 2 bases and J lost 5, with 11 bases in between. CDR3 residues: CASSFLGQRNTIYF. The CDR3, as DNA: TGTGCCAGCAGCTTTCTTGGGCAGAGAAACACCATATATTTT. The whole variable domain, remainder taken from reference TRBV5-6 and TRBJ1-3, is DAGVTQSPTHLIKTRGQQVTLRCSPKSGHDTVSWYQQALGQGPQFIFQYYEEEERQRGNFPDRFSGHQFPNYSSELNVNALLLGDSALYLCASSFLGQRNTIYFGEGSWLTVV.

This clone was seen more than once but under ten times. The chain is built from TRBV6-1 and TRBJ1-6; D not certain. CDR3 length equals 14 residues. V lost 7 bases to trimming and J lost 9 bases, with 16 bases between them. Looked up from germline, CDR1 is MNHNS and CDR2 is SASEGT. The CDR3 sequence is CASTPERVGSPLHF. CDR3 DNA sequence: TGTGCCAGCACCCCCGAGAGGGTGGGTTCACCCCTCCACTTT.

The rearrangement joins TRBV7-1 to TRBJ2-7; TRBD2 matches 8 bases. TRBV7-1 is identified as an open reading frame with a role that is uncertain. The V segment lost 4 bases and the J segment 5 bases; nucleotides outside the gene matches: 10. The CDR3 is 15 residues long. CDR3 sequence reads: CASSFSGTLSHEQYF. The CDR3 bases are TGTGCCAGCAGCTTTAGCGGGACTTTGTCTCACGAGCAGTACTTC.

The chain employs TRBV7-2 and TRBJ1-2; D gene ambiguous. V shed 4 bases and J shed 3 bases, with 9 bases lying between them. This CDR3 contains 13 residues. CDR1 and CDR2 (germline): SGHTA, FQGNSA. The CDR3 reads CASSSDWDYGYTF. CDR3 coding DNA: TGTGCCAGCAGCTCGGACTGGGACTATGGCTACACCTTC. The full variable domain, with the rest looked up from reference TRBV7-2 and TRBJ1-2, is GAGVSQSPSNKVTEKGKDVELRCDPISGHTALYWYRQSLGQGLEFLIYFQGNSAPDKSGLPSDRFSAERTGGSVSTLTIQRTQQEDSAVYLCASSSDWDYGYTFGSGTRLTVV.

J is TRBJ2-1 and V is TRBV2; perhaps TRBD1 as D (7 bases). Trimming took off 2 bases at V and 6 bases at J, with 11 bases between the two ends. This CDR3 has 14 amino acids. The germline V gene has CDR1 SNHLY and CDR2 FYNNEI. Here the CDR3 DNA reads TGTGCCAGCAGTGAAATGCAGGGGGGCAATGAGCAGTTCTTC. Translating it yields CASSEMQGGNEQFF.